These 12 T cell receptor beta chains were all obtained from the same sample, sequenced in a study of identical twins. From the 5' RACE reads, TCRdb called clonotypes with MiXCR, one entry per CDR3 protein. There are about 470,000 distinct CDR3 sequences in the sample; 24% occur only once, and 2.9% lies in the top ten. This same sample was also part of a study on T cells expressing NK-cell markers.

The material sequenced was CD4+ T cells sorted from blood. The receptors originated from a woman between 18 and 29 years old in good health.

V is TRBV3-1 and J is TRBJ1-2; D is unclear. CDR3 length equals 15 residues. V gave up 1 base and J gave up 6 bases, with 15 bases separating them. CDR1 LGHDT and CDR2 YNNKEL come from the germline V gene (reference sequence). CDR3 nucleotide sequence: TGTGCCAGCAGCCAAGGAGCGTTCCGCACCCATGGCTACACCTTC. This translates into CASSQGAFRTHGYTF.

This chain uses TRBV12-3 or TRBV12-4 with TRBJ1-2, with 12 positions matching TRBD1. The CDR3 extends over 15 amino acids. V was clipped by 6 bases and J by 4 bases; unmatched bases: 6. CDR3 sequence: CASRSGTGGSYGYTF. As DNA, the CDR3 is TGTGCCAGCAGATCGGGGACAGGGGGCTCCTATGGCTACACCTTC.

Remarks on this clonotype: The junction differs from germline at one of its ends, possibly a read error. The chain has TRBV20-1 and TRBJ2-1; 11 nucleotides line up with TRBD2. This CDR3 has 16 residues. CDR1 is DFQATT, CDR2 SNEGSKA, per germline (reference sequence). In DNA form, the CDR3 reads TGCAGTGCCAGAGCACCGGGACTAGCGGACTACAATGAGCAGTTCTTC. It encodes CSARAPGLADYNEQFF.

This sequence joins TRBV3-1 and TRBJ2-7, with D perhaps matching TRBD2 (7 bases). Germline V gene data show CDR1 as LGHDT and CDR2 as YNNKEL (reference sequence). Trimming left V 5 bases short and J 5 bases short, with 22 bases between. The CDR3 covers 16 residues. The CDR3, as DNA: TGTGCCAGCAGCTTCATTGCGGGGGCGGGCGTCGACGAGCAGTACTTC. The encoded protein is CASSFIAGAGVDEQYF.

This clonotype was picked up a small number of times. The chain links TRBV5-1 to TRBJ2-7; 7 bases match TRBD2. CDR1 and CDR2 from the germline V gene are SGHRS and YFSETQ. The CDR3 extends over 15 amino acids. V gave up 4 bases and J gave up 4 bases; unmatched junction bases: 11. CDR3 nucleotide sequence: TGCGCCAGCAGCCGAGGACTAGACAGTCTTTACGAGCAGTACTTC. As protein: CASSRGLDSLYEQYF.

This clonotype was detected only a few times. The chain recombines TRBV12-3 or TRBV12-4 with TRBJ1-1, with D possibly TRBD1 on 5 matching bases. With 7 bases removed from V and 4 bases from J, the gap between germline ends came to 13 bases. There are 13 residues in the CDR3. The CDR3 spells CASTSWGVTEAFF. The CDR3 bases are TGTGCCAGCACTTCCTGGGGGGTCACTGAAGCTTTCTTT.

The rearrangement uses TRBV5-1 and TRBJ2-5; 9 bases map to TRBD2. V was pared by 0 bases and J by 5 bases, with 11 bases of the junction left unmatched. Germline CDR1 reads SGHRS; CDR2 reads YFSETQ. This CDR3 region has 17 residues. The CDR3, as DNA: TGCGCCAGCAGCTTGGCCCCTAGCGGGATATCGTCGGAGACCCAGTACTTC. Translation: CASSLAPSGISSETQYF. Full variable domain (outside the CDR3, taken from reference TRBV5-1 and TRBJ2-5): KAGVTQTPRYLIKTRGQQVTLSCSPISGHRSVSWYQQTPGQGLQFLFEYFSETQRNKGNFPGRFSGRQFSNSRSEMNVSTLELGDSALYLCASSLAPSGISSETQYFGPGTRLLVL.

The chain is built from TRBV12-5 and TRBJ1-5; D is ambiguous. The length of the CDR3 is 18 residues. The V gene's germline CDR1 is LGHNT and CDR2 FRNRAP. V was clipped by 3 bases and J by 0 bases, with 18 bases between them. The CDR3 DNA reads as TGTGCTAGTGGTTTTACGAAAACGGGCGTTTATAGCAATCAGCCCCAGCATTTT. This translates into CASGFTKTGVYSNQPQHF.

Here the CDR3 reads CASSQAAGRANVLTF. The CDR3 DNA sequence: TGCGCCAGCAGCCAAGCGGCGGGTAGGGCCAACGTCCTGACTTTC. The J gene is TRBJ2-6, the V gene TRBV5-1; possible D gene TRBD2, 5 bases. This CDR3 region has 15 residues. Per germline, CDR1 SGHRS and CDR2 YFSETQ. V lost 4 bases and J lost 5, with 13 bases in between.

This clonotype was observed many times. The rearrangement links TRBV5-1 to TRBJ2-1; the match to TRBD2 covers 9 bases. V lost 3 bases, J lost 6 bases, and 10 bases stayed unmatched. CDR1 is SGHRS, CDR2 YFSETQ, per germline. The CDR3 covers 16 residues. The CDR3 sequence is CASSSQFAGGFNEQFF. CDR3 nucleotides: TGCGCCAGCAGCTCCCAATTTGCGGGAGGGTTCAATGAGCAGTTCTTC.

This rearrangement joins TRBV20-1 to TRBJ2-1; D might be TRBD1 (6 bases). This CDR3 is 14 amino acids long. The germline V gene has CDR1 DFQATT and CDR2 SNEGSKA (reference sequence). Trimming removed 7 bases at V and 4 bases at J, with 17 bases between. The CDR3: CSVGGRGIYNEQFF. The CDR3 nucleotides are TGCAGTGTTGGTGGCAGGGGAATTTACAATGAGCAGTTCTTC.

This clonotype has only a few counts. The chain is built from TRBV29-1 and TRBJ2-7, with 8 bases aligning to TRBD1. CDR1 and CDR2 from the germline V gene are SQVTM and ANQGSEA. Trimming took 8 bases from V and 6 from J; bases not matched to a gene: 15. The CDR3 spans 14 residues. CDR3 nucleotide sequence: TGCAGCACACGAGACAGGGGCCCCTATGGCGAGCAGTACTTC. It yields the protein CSTRDRGPYGEQYF.